The 11 T cell receptor beta chains below come from one sample, sequenced in a study of immune heterogeneity within non-small cell lung tumors. Bulk tumor genomic DNA (approximately 600 ng per sample) served as template. Doctors removed several biopsies from each primary tumor during surgery, keeping them far apart. Surgery that was curative in intent was performed on patients with untreated, newly diagnosed non-small cell lung cancer. Amplification of the TCR beta CDR3 was achieved through multiplex PCR with 32 V and 13 J primers. Each CDR3 protein is one row after TCRdb ran MiXCR on the multiplex PCR reads. Of about 15,000 distinct CDR3 sequences in the sample, less than 35% were seen once. What was sequenced was lung tumor tissue. These receptors were taken from a man aged 40-49 years with non-small cell lung cancer.

In its sample, this clonotype was seen many times. V and J are TRBV11-1 and TRBJ2-7; D is unresolved. CDR1 SGHAT and CDR2 FQDESV come from the germline V gene (reference sequence). The CDR3 length is 11 residues. V dropped 5 bases and J dropped 1 base, with 3 bases sitting between them. The CDR3 sequence is CASSGSYEQYF. In DNA form, the CDR3 reads TGTGCCAGCAGCGGATCCTACGAGCAGTACTTC.

This clonotype was found once. Given a much more abundant clone one base away, this may be a read error. J is TRBJ1-4 and V is TRBV28; D is unclear. Germline values: CDR1 MDHEN, CDR2 SYDVKM. The CDR3 extends over 11 amino acids. The CDR3 DNA follows: TGTCCCAGCAGTTTAAACAGAAAACTGTTTTTT. Translated: CPSSLNRKLFF.

This clonotype appeared many times. The CDR3 here is CAIMGTGRFDYGYTF. As DNA, the CDR3 is TGTGCCATCATGGGGACAGGGCGATTTGACTATGGCTACACCTTC. V is TRBV10-3 and J is TRBJ1-2; the match to TRBD1 covers 9 bases. Germline values: CDR1 ENHRY, CDR2 SYGVKD. After removal of 7 bases from V and 3 bases from J, the junction contained 9 bases not matched to a gene. CDR3 length: 15 amino acids.

The genes are TRBV4-1 and TRBJ2-3; 11 nucleotides line up with TRBD1. CDR1 MGHRA and CDR2 YSYEKL come from the germline V gene. With V trimmed by 0 bases and J by 1 base, 9 bases remained unmatched. This CDR3 region has 19 residues. The chain's CDR3 is CASSQDGGQGALGTDTQYF. The DNA of the CDR3 is TGCGCCAGCAGCCAAGATGGAGGACAGGGGGCGCTCGGCACAGATACGCAGTATTTT.

In its sample, this clonotype is medium-sized. The genes are TRBV27 and TRBJ2-7, with 7 positions matching TRBD1. V was clipped by 3 bases and J by 0 bases; unmatched bases: 2. This CDR3 is built from 14 residues. Per the germline V gene, CDR1 is MNHEY and CDR2 is SMNVEV (reference sequence). The CDR3 region is CASSFDRASYEQYF. CDR3 bases: TGTGCCAGCAGTTTTGACAGGGCCTCCTACGAGCAGTACTTC.

The chain couples TRBV7-9 to TRBJ2-5; the match to TRBD2 covers 9 bases. Germline V CDR1 and CDR2: SEHNR, FQNEAQ (reference sequence). The CDR3 extends over 14 amino acids. The V and J ends lost 5 bases and 5 bases, in that order; junction bases with no gene match: 6. As DNA, the CDR3 is TGTGCCAGCAGCCCCTCTAGCGGGATTGAGACCCAGTACTTC. This gives the protein CASSPSSGIETQYF.

This clonotype appeared many times. The chain is built from TRBV19 and TRBJ1-1; D is undetermined. Germline values: CDR1 LNHDA, CDR2 SQIVND (reference sequence). The CDR3 loop spans 14 amino acids. Trimming removed 3 bases from V and 11 bases from J, with 19 bases in between. The CDR3 region has the DNA TGTGCCAGTAGTATTACTTACGGACCGACCGAGGCTTTCTTT. It is translated as CASSITYGPTEAFF.

By its share, this clonotype is medium-sized. The chain joins TRBV19 to TRBJ2-7, with D possibly being TRBD1 or TRBD2 (6 bases each). Germline CDR1 is LNHDA and CDR2 is SQIVND (reference sequence). CDR3 size: 15 residues. Trimming took off 3 bases at V and 2 bases at J, with 14 bases between the two ends. The CDR3, as DNA: TGTGCCAGTAGTATGAGGGGGGCTTTAACCTACGAGCAGTACTTC. Translated: CASSMRGALTYEQYF.

This clonotype was counted a few times. This rearrangement joins TRBV6-5 to TRBJ1-1, with TRBD1 matching over 7 bases. V lost 2 bases, J lost 1 base, and 7 bases stayed unmatched. Germline V lookup: CDR1 MNHEY, CDR2 SVGAGI. This CDR3 has 16 amino acids. The DNA of the CDR3 is TGTGCCAGCAGTTACGGGGGACAGACGAAGAACACTGAAGCTTTCTTT. The encoded protein is CASSYGGQTKNTEAFF.

This clonotype was detected a few times. The chain links TRBV4-1 to TRBJ2-7, with D tentatively TRBD2 (5 bases). CDR1 is MGHRA and CDR2 is YSYEKL in the germline V gene. This CDR3 has 15 amino acids. Trimming removed 1 base from V and 0 bases from J, with 10 bases in between. The CDR3 sequence: CASSQAHGISYEQYF. CDR3 nucleotides: TGCGCCAGCAGCCAAGCACACGGGATCTCCTACGAGCAGTACTTC.

This clonotype was observed a single time. V gene TRBV20-1 combines with J gene TRBJ1-2; tentatively, D is TRBD1 (6 bases). The CDR3 is made up of 14 amino acids. Deletions cut 0 bases from V and 4 bases from J, with 12 bases between. The germline CDR1 and CDR2 sequences are DFQATT and SNEGSKA (reference sequence). DNA for the CDR3: TGCAGTGCTAGAGATTTAGGGGGTGGCTATGGCTACACCTTC. It translates to CSARDLGGGYGYTF.